The 28 T cell receptor beta chains below come from one sample, sequenced in a study of STAT3 mutations in large granular lymphocyte leukemia. Whole-study findings and limits: Every T-LGLL patient had at least one immunodominant TCRbeta clonotype.

The repertoire was sequenced with immunoSEQ multiplex PCR; TCRdb's copy has only in-frame clones and lacks some. The table records around 26,000 clones, about 95% of them present only once. Their recognized antigens are unknown. What was sequenced was peripheral blood mononuclear cells. Source of these receptors: a man aged 35 to 55 with T-cell large granular lymphocyte leukemia. Some clones in this sample may be carry-over from other donors' samples.

This chain uses TRBV18 with TRBJ2-7; D may be TRBD2 (6 bases). V was clipped by 3 bases and J by 4 bases, with 16 bases between them. From germline, CDR1 is KGHSH and CDR2 LQKENI. This CDR3 spans 15 amino acids. CDR3 sequence reads: CASSPAGGSNYEQYF. CDR3 coding DNA: TGTGCCAGCTCACCGGCTGGGGGGAGCAATTACGAGCAGTACTTC.

The count of this clone is one. The chain links TRBV7-9 to TRBJ1-1, with D maybe TRBD1 (5 bases). Germline assignment: CDR1 SEHNR and CDR2 FQNEAQ (reference sequence). Trimming removed 4 bases at V and 0 bases at J, with 15 bases between. This CDR3 spans 16 amino acids. The DNA for the CDR3 is TGTGCCAGCAGCTCCCCCGGGACGGGAATGAACACTGAAGCTTTCTTT. This encodes CASSSPGTGMNTEAFF.

The J gene is TRBJ2-7, the V gene TRBV7-9; weak D call: TRBD2 (5 bases). Germline assignment: CDR1 SEHNR and CDR2 FQNEAQ (reference sequence). Trimming left V 5 bases short and J 0 bases short, with 8 bases between. This CDR3 spans 13 amino acids. The CDR3 DNA is TGTGCCAGCAGCGTAACTAGCTCCTACGAGCAGTACTTC. Its protein product is CASSVTSSYEQYF.

The rearrangement uses TRBV7-2 and TRBJ2-7; unclear D gene. The V end lost 5 bases, the J end lost 0 bases, and 8 bases lay between the germline ends. Germline values: CDR1 SGHTA, CDR2 FQGNSA. The CDR3 consists of 13 residues. DNA for the CDR3: TGTGCCAGCAGCCCGACAAACTCCTACGAGCAGTACTTC. It encodes CASSPTNSYEQYF. Combining the CDR3 with reference TRBV7-2 and TRBJ2-7 gives the whole variable domain GAGVSQSPSNKVTEKGKDVELRCDPISGHTALYWYRQSLGQGLEFLIYFQGNSAPDKSGLPSDRFSAERTGGSVSTLTIQRTQQEDSAVYLCASSPTNSYEQYFGPGTRLTVT.

The chain couples TRBV11-2 to TRBJ1-1; no definite D call. V was cut by 0 bases and J by 5 bases, with 7 bases left in between. This CDR3 contains 13 residues. Germline loops: CDR1 SGHAT, CDR2 FQNNGV. The CDR3 coding sequence is TGTGCCAGCAGCTTAGAACTGGGGACTGAAGCTTTCTTT. Translation: CASSLELGTEAFF.

The chain is built from TRBV27 and TRBJ1-6; D unresolved. The V end lost 8 bases, the J end lost 13 bases, and 18 bases lay between the germline ends. CDR3 size: 13 residues. The germline gives CDR1 MNHEY, CDR2 SMNVEV (reference sequence). The chain's CDR3 is CASSGRPERPLHF. CDR3 DNA: TGTGCCAGCTCCGGGAGACCAGAAAGGCCCCTCCACTTT.

This chain links TRBV5-6 with TRBJ2-5; D unclear. Germline loops: CDR1 SGHDT, CDR2 YYEEEE. The ends were cut back, 0 bases at V and 4 bases at J, with 1 base in the middle. This CDR3 comprises 11 residues. The CDR3 loop reads CASSLVETQYF. The CDR3 DNA sequence: TGTGCCAGCAGCTTGGTAGAGACCCAGTACTTC.

V usage is TRBV28 and J usage is TRBJ2-1; 8 positions match TRBD2. The CDR3 is 17 amino acids. The junction had 10 bases not matched to a gene; V was cut back by 5 bases and J by 1 base. Germline CDR1 reads MDHEN; CDR2 reads SYDVKM. CDR3 in amino acids: CASSPGGAGGSYNEQFF. DNA for the CDR3: TGTGCCAGCAGTCCCGGTGGGGCGGGGGGTTCCTACAATGAGCAGTTCTTC.

This chain links TRBV5-1 with TRBJ2-6; weak D call: TRBD1 (5 bases). V lost 5 bases and J 0 bases, leaving 12 bases between the germline ends. This CDR3 contains 16 residues. The germline gives CDR1 SGHRS, CDR2 YFSETQ. The CDR3, as DNA: TGCGCCAGCAGACCACAGGTCTTCTCTGGGGCCAACGTCCTGACTTTC. As protein: CASRPQVFSGANVLTF. The full variable domain, completed using reference TRBV5-1 and TRBJ2-6, is KAGVTQTPRYLIKTRGQQVTLSCSPISGHRSVSWYQQTPGQGLQFLFEYFSETQRNKGNFPGRFSGRQFSNSRSEMNVSTLELGDSALYLCASRPQVFSGANVLTFGAGSRLTVL.

V is TRBV18 and J is TRBJ1-5; 9 bases line up with TRBD1. Germline lookup yields CDR1 KGHSH and CDR2 LQKENI. This CDR3 has 14 residues. V shed 3 bases, J shed 6 bases, and the junction held 3 bases outside the gene matches. For the CDR3, the DNA is TGTGCCAGCTCACCGGGACAGGGTGTTCAGCCCCAGCATTTT. The encoded protein is CASSPGQGVQPQHF.

J is TRBJ1-6 and V is TRBV6-5, with D hard to call. Trimming removed 5 bases from V and 8 bases from J, with 7 bases in between. The CDR3 runs to 12 residues. Germline CDR1 and CDR2: MNHEY and SVGAGI. This CDR3 is CASSRLYSPLHF. CDR3 nucleotide sequence: TGTGCCAGCAGTCGACTGTATTCACCCCTCCACTTT.

The chain is built from TRBV28 and TRBJ1-5, with 9 bases matching TRBD1. Per germline, CDR1 MDHEN and CDR2 SYDVKM. The length of the CDR3 is 15 residues. Trimming at V came to 4 bases and at J to 4 bases, leaving 5 bases not matched to a gene. The CDR3 DNA reads as TGTGCCAGCAGTTGGGACAGGGTGCGTAATCAGCCCCAGCATTTT. It encodes CASSWDRVRNQPQHF.

A note on this clone: The same CDR3 arises from other DNA sequences in this sample as well. V gene TRBV29-1 combines with J gene TRBJ2-1; 9 positions agree with TRBD1. Germline assignment: CDR1 SQVTM and CDR2 ANQGSEA. This CDR3 is built from 13 residues. The CDR3 loop reads CSVPGQGYNEQFF. The CDR3 nucleotides are TGCAGTGTCCCGGGACAGGGATACAATGAGCAGTTCTTC.

This clone showed up just a few times. The chain joins TRBV6-5 to TRBJ2-1; D is possibly TRBD1 (8 bases). Trimming pared 6 bases from V and 7 bases from J, leaving 13 bases between. Germline CDR1 reads MNHEY; CDR2 reads SVGAGI. There are 13 residues in the CDR3. CDR3 protein: CASSKQGGNEQFF. Written as DNA, the CDR3 is TGTGCCAGCAGCAAACAGGGGGGGAATGAGCAGTTCTTC.

CDR3 sequence (DNA): TGCGCCAGCAGCTTGCGCAGGGAGGCGTCCGGGGAGCTGTTTTTT. It codes for CASSLRREASGELFF. The chain is built from TRBV5-1 and TRBJ2-2, with D perhaps matching TRBD2 (6 bases). Germline CDR1 and CDR2: SGHRS and YFSETQ. The CDR3 is 15 residues long. Deletions cut 1 base from V and 6 bases from J, with 13 bases between.

The chain carries TRBV2 and TRBJ2-1; D is unclear. Germline V gene data show CDR1 as SNHLY and CDR2 as FYNNEI. Deletions cut 1 base from V and 0 bases from J, with 7 bases between. The CDR3 is 15 amino acids. The chain's CDR3 is CASSEEGGSYNEQFF. CDR3 coding DNA: TGTGCCAGCAGTGAAGAGGGCGGCTCCTACAATGAGCAGTTCTTC.

This sequence joins TRBV10-3 and TRBJ2-2; 10 positions match TRBD1. The trim removed 6 bases at V and 0 bases at J, leaving 1 base unmatched. Germline CDR1 is ENHRY and CDR2 is SYGVKD. This CDR3 contains 15 residues. Here the CDR3 reads CAIRGQGANTGELFF. For the CDR3, the DNA is TGTGCCATCAGAGGACAGGGGGCGAACACCGGGGAGCTGTTTTTT.

V and J are TRBV18 and TRBJ2-4; 7 positions match TRBD1. Looked up from germline, CDR1 is KGHSH and CDR2 is LQKENI. J lost 9 bases, V lost 2 bases, and 10 bases had no gene match. This CDR3 has 15 amino acids. The CDR3 is CASSPRNRGRSIQYF. The CDR3 DNA is TGTGCCAGCTCACCAAGGAACAGGGGAAGGTCCATTCAGTACTTC.

The chain is built from TRBV7-2 and TRBJ2-5; perhaps D is TRBD1 or TRBD2 (5 bases each). The V and J ends lost 4 bases and 7 bases respectively, with 16 bases between them. Germline V gives CDR1 SGHTA, CDR2 FQGNSA. This CDR3 contains 14 residues. CDR3 in DNA: TGTGCCAGCAGCTCAGACGGGACGAGAGGGACCCAGTACTTC. Amino acids: CASSSDGTRGTQYF.

The chain is built from TRBV5-1 and TRBJ2-5, with D hard to call. Between the trimmed V and J ends, which lost 0 bases and 4 bases, there was a span of 16 bases. The germline V gene encodes CDR1 SGHRS and CDR2 YFSETQ. This CDR3 has 16 residues. This CDR3 reads CASSLEGRVWSETQYF. The CDR3 nucleotides are TGCGCCAGCAGCTTGGAAGGAAGGGTCTGGTCAGAGACCCAGTACTTC.

A single count supports this clone. This chain joins TRBV5-1 and TRBJ1-2; the D is unclear. CDR1 SGHRS and CDR2 YFSETQ come from the germline V gene. CDR3 size: 16 residues. Trimming stripped 4 bases from V and 0 bases from J, with 16 bases between. CDR3 DNA: TGCGCCAGCAGCCTGGCTCCCTCCGGGGCTAACTATGGCTACACCTTC. It is translated as CASSLAPSGANYGYTF.

The rearrangement joins TRBV9 to TRBJ2-2; TRBD1 matches 7 bases. The CDR3 has 15 residues. Germline lookup yields CDR1 SGDLS and CDR2 YYNGEE. Trimming removed 4 bases from V and 0 bases from J; junction bases left unmatched: 3. The CDR3 sequence: CASSKTGTNTGELFF. The CDR3 DNA reads TGTGCCAGCAGCAAGACAGGGACGAACACCGGGGAGCTGTTTTTT.

J is TRBJ2-3 and V is TRBV27; 8 nucleotides line up with TRBD2. Germline CDR1 MNHEY, CDR2 SMNVEV (reference sequence). Trimming removed 6 bases from V and 6 bases from J; junction bases left unmatched: 20. This CDR3 comprises 18 residues. The CDR3 bases are TGTGCCAGCAGGCCAGTAATCGGCGGGGGGCCGGTGAGGGATACGCAGTATTTT. It encodes CASRPVIGGGPVRDTQYF.

The chain has TRBV7-9 and TRBJ1-2; 7 bases agree with TRBD1. Losses at the gene ends were 3 bases for V and 7 bases for J; bases not matched to a gene: 14. CDR1 and CDR2 from the germline V gene are SEHNR and FQNEAQ (reference sequence). This CDR3 contains 16 residues. DNA of the CDR3: TGTGCCAGCAGCTTCGGCATAGACAGGGCAGGGCTTGGCTACACCTTC. Its translation: CASSFGIDRAGLGYTF.

The chain joins TRBV5-4 to TRBJ2-2; 7 bases fit TRBD1. This CDR3 region has 17 residues. The V gene end was trimmed by 3 bases and the J gene end by 4 bases; junction bases not matched to a gene: 12. The germline CDR1 and CDR2 sequences are SGHNT and YYREEE (reference sequence). CDR3 DNA: TGTGCCAGCAGCTACAGTACAGGGGTATACCTCACCGGGGAGCTGTTTTTT. Its protein product is CASSYSTGVYLTGELFF.

The chain links TRBV18 to TRBJ1-1; tentative D call: TRBD1 (5 bases). In germline, CDR1 is KGHSH, CDR2 LQKENI. The CDR3 is made up of 17 amino acids. V lost 1 base to trimming and J lost 1 base, with 16 bases between them. DNA of the CDR3: TGTGCCAGCTCACCACGGCAGGGTGCGGTGCCGAACACTGAAGCTTTCTTT. As protein: CASSPRQGAVPNTEAFF.

A note on this clone: Other nucleotide sequences from this sample produce the same CDR3. This sequence joins TRBV9 and TRBJ1-5; the match to TRBD1 covers 9 bases. The germline V gene encodes CDR1 SGDLS and CDR2 YYNGEE. The CDR3 sequence is 15 residues long. V gave up 0 bases and J gave up 4 bases; unmatched junction bases: 2. In nucleotides, the CDR3 is TGTGCCAGCAGCGTAGGAGGACAGGGGAATCAGCCCCAGCATTTT. Its protein product is CASSVGGQGNQPQHF.

This rearrangement joins TRBV4-1 to TRBJ2-7; 8 positions agree with TRBD1. V lost 0 bases to trimming and J lost 3 bases; unmatched junction nucleotides: 10. This CDR3 is 17 amino acids long. In germline, CDR1 is MGHRA, CDR2 YSYEKL. The CDR3 nucleotides read TGCGCCAGCAGCCAAGAAAATGTAGGACAGGGCAACTACGAGCAGTACTTC. It specifies CASSQENVGQGNYEQYF.